This section outlines one T cell receptor beta chain sequence together with its context. The antigen is unknown. The record originates from a study of T cell clonotyping in hematopoietic cell transplantation. About the study: Cytoreduction preceded collection of pretransplant recipient samples. General study results and limits: Higher Inverse Simpson Index values in graft donor and pretransplant recipient predicted broader posttransplant TCR diversity.

Using immunoSEQ multiplex PCR, the repertoire was profiled, and TCRdb retains in-frame clones only, with some absent. The table has more than 8,000 clones, less than 90% seen once. Time point defined: recipient sample about 28 days before transplant, after cytoreduction. Blood collection times were about day -28 and days 30, 100, 180 posttransplant. This clonotype was obtained from a woman aged 60-75 years with acute myeloid leukemia. Some clones in this sample may be carry-over from other donors' samples. The specimen comprised peripheral blood mononuclear cells, sampled before stem cell transplant.

CDR3 in DNA: TGTGCCACCAGCAGAGTCAGGGGAGCAACTGAAGCTTTCTTT. Residues: CATSRVRGATEAFF. The rearrangement uses TRBV15 and TRBJ1-1; tentative D call: TRBD1 (6 bases). The CDR3 sequence is 14 residues long. Trimming took off 1 base at V and 5 bases at J, with 11 bases between the two ends. CDR1 LNHNV and CDR2 YYDKDF come from the germline V gene (reference sequence).